This T cell receptor beta chain was recorded in a study of blood T cell repertoires in COVID-19. Using immunoSEQ multiplex PCR, the repertoire was profiled, and TCRdb retains in-frame clones only, with some absent. The table records approximately 200,000 clones, 81% of them present only once. The CDR3 consists of 13 residues. The ends lost 6 bases at V and 0 bases at J; junction bases unmatched: 0. Germline values: CDR1 SQVTM, CDR2 ANQGSEA. This clone was seen just once. Specimen: PBMCs or T cells enriched from blood (not recorded which). The sequence was collected from a man between 40 and 49 years old who had recovered from COVID-19. The rearrangement joins TRBV29-1 to TRBJ1-1; the match to TRBD1 covers 11 bases. Written as DNA, the CDR3 is TGCAGCGTGGGACAGGGGGTGAACACTGAAGCTTTCTTT. This encodes CSVGQGVNTEAFF.